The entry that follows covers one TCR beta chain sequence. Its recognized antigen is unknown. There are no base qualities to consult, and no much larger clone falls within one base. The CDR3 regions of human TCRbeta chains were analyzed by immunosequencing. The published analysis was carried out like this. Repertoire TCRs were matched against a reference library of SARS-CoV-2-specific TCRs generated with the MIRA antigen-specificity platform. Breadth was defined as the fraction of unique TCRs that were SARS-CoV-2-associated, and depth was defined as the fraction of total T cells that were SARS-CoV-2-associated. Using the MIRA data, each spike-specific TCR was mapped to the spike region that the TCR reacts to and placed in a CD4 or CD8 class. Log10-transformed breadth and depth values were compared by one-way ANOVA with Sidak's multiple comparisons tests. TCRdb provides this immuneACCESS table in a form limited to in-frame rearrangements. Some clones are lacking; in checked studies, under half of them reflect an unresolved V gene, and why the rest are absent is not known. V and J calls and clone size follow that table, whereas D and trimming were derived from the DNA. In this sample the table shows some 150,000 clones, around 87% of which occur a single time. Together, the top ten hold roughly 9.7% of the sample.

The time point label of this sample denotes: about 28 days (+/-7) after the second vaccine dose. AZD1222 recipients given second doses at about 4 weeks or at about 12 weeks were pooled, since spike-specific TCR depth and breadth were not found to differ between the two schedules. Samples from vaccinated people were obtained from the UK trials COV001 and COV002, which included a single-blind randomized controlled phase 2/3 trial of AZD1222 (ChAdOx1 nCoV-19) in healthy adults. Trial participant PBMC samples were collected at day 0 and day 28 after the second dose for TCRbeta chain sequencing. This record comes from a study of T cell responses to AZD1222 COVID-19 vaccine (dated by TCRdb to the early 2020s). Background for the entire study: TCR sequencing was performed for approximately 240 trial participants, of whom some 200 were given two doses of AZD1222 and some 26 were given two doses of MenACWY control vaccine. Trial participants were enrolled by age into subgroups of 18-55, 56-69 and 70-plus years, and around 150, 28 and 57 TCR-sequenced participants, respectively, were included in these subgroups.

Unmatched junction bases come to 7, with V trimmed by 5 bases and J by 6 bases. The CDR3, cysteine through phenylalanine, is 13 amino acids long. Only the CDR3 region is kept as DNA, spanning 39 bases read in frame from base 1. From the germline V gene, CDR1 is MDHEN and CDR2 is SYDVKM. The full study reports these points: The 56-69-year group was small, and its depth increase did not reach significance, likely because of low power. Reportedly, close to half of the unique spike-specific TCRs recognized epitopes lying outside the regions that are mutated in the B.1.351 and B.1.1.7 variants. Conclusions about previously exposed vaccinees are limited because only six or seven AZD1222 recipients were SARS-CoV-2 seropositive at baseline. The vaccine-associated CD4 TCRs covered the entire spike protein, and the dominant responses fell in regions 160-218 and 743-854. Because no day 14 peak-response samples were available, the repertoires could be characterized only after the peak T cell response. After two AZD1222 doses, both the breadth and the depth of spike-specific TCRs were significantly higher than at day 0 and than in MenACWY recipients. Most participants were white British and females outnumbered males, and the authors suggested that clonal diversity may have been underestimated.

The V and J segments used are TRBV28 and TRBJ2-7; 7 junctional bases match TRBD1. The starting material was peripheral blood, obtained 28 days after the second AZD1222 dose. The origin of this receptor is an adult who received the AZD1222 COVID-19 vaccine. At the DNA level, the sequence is TGTGCCAGCAGTCCTCCGACAGGGTCCGAGCAGTACTTC. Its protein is CASSPPTGSEQYF.